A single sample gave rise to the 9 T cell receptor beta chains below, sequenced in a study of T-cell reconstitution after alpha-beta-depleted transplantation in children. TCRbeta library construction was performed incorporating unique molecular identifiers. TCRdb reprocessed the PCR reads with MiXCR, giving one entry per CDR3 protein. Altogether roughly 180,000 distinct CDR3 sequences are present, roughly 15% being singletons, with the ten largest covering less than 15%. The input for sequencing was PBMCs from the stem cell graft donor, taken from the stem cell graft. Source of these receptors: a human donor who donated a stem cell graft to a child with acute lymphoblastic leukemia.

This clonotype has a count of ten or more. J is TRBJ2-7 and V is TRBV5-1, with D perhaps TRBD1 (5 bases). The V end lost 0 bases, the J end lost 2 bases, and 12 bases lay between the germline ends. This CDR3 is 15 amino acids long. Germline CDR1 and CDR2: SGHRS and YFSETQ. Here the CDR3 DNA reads TGCGCCAGCAGCTTGGGGGGCGCTCGGGCCTACGAGCAGTACTTC. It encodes CASSLGGARAYEQYF.

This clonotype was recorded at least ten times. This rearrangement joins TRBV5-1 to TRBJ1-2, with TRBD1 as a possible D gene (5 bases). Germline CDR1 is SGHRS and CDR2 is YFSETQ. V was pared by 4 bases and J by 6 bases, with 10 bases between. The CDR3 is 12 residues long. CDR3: CASSRTRDGYTF. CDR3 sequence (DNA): TGCGCCAGCAGCCGGACCAGGGATGGCTACACCTTC. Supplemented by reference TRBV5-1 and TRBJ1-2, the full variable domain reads KAGVTQTPRYLIKTRGQQVTLSCSPISGHRSVSWYQQTPGQGLQFLFEYFSETQRNKGNFPGRFSGRQFSNSRSEMNVSTLELGDSALYLCASSRTRDGYTFGSGTRLTVV.

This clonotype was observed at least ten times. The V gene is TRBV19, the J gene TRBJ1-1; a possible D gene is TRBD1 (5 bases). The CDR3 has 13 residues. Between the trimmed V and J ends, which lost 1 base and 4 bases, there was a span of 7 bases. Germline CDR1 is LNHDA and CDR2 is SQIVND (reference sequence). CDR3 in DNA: TGTGCCAGTAGTATAGGGGGGAGCACTGAAGCTTTCTTT. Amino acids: CASSIGGSTEAFF.

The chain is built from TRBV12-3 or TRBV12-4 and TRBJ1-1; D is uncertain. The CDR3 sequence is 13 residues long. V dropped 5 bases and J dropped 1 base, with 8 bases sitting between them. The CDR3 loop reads CASSGWTNTEAFF. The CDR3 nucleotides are TGTGCCAGCAGTGGATGGACGAACACTGAAGCTTTCTTT.

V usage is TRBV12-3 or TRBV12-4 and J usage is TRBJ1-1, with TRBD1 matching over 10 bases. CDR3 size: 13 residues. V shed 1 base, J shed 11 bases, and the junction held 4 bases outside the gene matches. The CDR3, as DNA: TGTGCCAGCAGTTTAGGCGGGACAGGGGTCGCTTTCTTT. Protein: CASSLGGTGVAFF.

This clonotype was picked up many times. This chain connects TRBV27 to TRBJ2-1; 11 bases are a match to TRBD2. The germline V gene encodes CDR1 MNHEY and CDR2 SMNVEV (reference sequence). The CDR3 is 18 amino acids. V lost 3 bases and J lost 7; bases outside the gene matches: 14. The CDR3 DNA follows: TGTGCCAGCAGTTTGGAAGATCTGGGACTAGCGGCCTTTAATGAGCAGTTCTTC. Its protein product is CASSLEDLGLAAFNEQFF.

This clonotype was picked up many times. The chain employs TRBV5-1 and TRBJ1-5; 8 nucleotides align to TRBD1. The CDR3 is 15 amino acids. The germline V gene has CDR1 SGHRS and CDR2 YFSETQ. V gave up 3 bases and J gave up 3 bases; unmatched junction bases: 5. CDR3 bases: TGCGCCAGCAGCTCCGGACAGGGCTCCAATCAGCCCCAGCATTTT. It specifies CASSSGQGSNQPQHF.

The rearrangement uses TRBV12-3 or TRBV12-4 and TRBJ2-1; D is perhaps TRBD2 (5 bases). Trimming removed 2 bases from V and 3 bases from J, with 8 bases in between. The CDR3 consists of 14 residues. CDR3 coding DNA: TGTGCCAGCAGTTTACTAGCTGGCTACAATGAGCAGTTCTTC. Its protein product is CASSLLAGYNEQFF.

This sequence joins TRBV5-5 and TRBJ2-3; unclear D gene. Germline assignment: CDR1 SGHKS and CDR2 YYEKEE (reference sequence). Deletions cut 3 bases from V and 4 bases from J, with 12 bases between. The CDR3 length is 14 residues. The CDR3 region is CASSSHHNPDTQYF. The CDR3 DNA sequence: TGTGCCAGCAGCTCGCACCATAACCCAGATACGCAGTATTTT. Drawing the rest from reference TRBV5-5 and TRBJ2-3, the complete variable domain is DAGVTQSPTHLIKTRGQQVTLRCSPISGHKSVSWYQQVLGQGPQFIFQYYEKEERGRGNFPDRFSARQFPNYSSELNVNALLLGDSALYLCASSSHHNPDTQYFGPGTRLTVL.